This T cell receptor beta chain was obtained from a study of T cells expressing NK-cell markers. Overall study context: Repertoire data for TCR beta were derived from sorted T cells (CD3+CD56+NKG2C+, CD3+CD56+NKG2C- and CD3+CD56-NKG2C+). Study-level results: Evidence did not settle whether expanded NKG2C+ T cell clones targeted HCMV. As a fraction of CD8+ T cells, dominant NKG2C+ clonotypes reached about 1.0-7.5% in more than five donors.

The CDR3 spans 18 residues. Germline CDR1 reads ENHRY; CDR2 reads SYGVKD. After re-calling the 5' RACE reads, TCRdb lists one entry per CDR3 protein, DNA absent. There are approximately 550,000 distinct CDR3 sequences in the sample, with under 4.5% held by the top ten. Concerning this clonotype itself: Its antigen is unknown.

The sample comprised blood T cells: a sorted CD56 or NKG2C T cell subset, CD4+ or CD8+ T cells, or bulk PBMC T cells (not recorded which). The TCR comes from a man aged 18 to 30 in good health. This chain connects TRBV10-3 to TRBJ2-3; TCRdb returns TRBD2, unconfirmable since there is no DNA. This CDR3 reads CATFISGRVFSSTDTQYF.